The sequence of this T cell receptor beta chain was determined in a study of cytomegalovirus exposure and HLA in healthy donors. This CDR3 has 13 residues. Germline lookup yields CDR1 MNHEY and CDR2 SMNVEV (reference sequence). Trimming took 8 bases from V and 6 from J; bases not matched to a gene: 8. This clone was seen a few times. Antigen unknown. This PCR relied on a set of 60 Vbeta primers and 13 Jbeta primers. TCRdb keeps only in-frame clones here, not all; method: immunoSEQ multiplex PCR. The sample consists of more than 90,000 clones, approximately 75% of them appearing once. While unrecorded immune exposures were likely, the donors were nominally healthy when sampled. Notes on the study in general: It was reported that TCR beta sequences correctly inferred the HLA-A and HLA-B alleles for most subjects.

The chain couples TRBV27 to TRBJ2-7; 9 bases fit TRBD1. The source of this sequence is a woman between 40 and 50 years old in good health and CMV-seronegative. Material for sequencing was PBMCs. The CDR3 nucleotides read TGTGCCAGCTCACAAGGGACAGGGATCGAGCAGTACTTC. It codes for CASSQGTGIEQYF.